The 11 T cell receptor beta chains in this list originate from one sample, sequenced in a study of T cells expressing NK-cell markers. TCRdb reworked the 5' RACE reads into one entry per CDR3 protein, no DNA. Its clone listing holds some 110,000 distinct CDR3 sequences. Sequencing used blood T cells: a sorted CD56 or NKG2C T cell subset, CD4+ or CD8+ T cells, or bulk PBMC T cells (not recorded which). The receptors were gathered from a woman aged 18-70 years in good health.

The rearrangement joins TRBV25-1 to TRBJ2-1; TCRdb lists TRBD2, though no DNA is available to test this call. CDR1 is MGHDK and CDR2 is SYGVNS in the germline V gene. This CDR3 has 19 amino acids. The CDR3 spells CASSESDSRFGPYYNEQFF. The whole variable domain, filled in from reference TRBV25-1 and TRBJ2-1, reads EADIYQTPRYLVIGTGKKITLECSQTMGHDKMYWYQQDPGMELHLIHYSYGVNSTEKGDLSSESTVSRIRTEHFPLTLESARPSHTSQYLCASSESDSRFGPYYNEQFFGPGTRLTVL.

This rearrangement joins TRBV7-9 to TRBJ2-1; TCRdb returns TRBD2, unconfirmable since there is no DNA. Germline assignment: CDR1 SEHNR and CDR2 FQNEAQ (reference sequence). The CDR3 extends over 14 amino acids. The CDR3 here is CASSLVEGYNEQFF.

V is TRBV9 and J is TRBJ1-1. CDR1 is SGDLS and CDR2 is YYNGEE in the germline V gene. This CDR3 has 12 amino acids. The CDR3 spells CASSGGLNEAFF.

The gene calls are TRBV7-9 and TRBJ2-3; TCRdb designates TRBD2, a call that cannot be tested without DNA. There are 14 residues in the CDR3. Per the germline V gene, CDR1 is SEHNR and CDR2 is FQNEAQ (reference sequence). CDR3 sequence reads: CASSSTSGTDTQYF.

The rearrangement joins TRBV6-1 to TRBJ1-2; TCRdb calls TRBD1, which cannot be checked without DNA. Per germline, CDR1 MNHNS and CDR2 SASEGT. The CDR3 consists of 14 residues. CDR3 loop: CASSQMSSYYGYTF.

CDR3 sequence reads: CASSWLAGPLKETQYF. The rearrangement links TRBV12-3 or TRBV12-4 to TRBJ2-5; TCRdb designates TRBD2, a call that cannot be tested without DNA. The CDR3 is 16 amino acids.

V is TRBV6-1 and J is TRBJ2-2; checking the TCRdb D call of TRBD2 is not possible without DNA. Germline V gene lookup returns CDR1 MNHNS and CDR2 SASEGT. The CDR3 spans 16 residues. The CDR3 here is CASSPGTEVVTGELFF.

The rearrangement links TRBV12-3 or TRBV12-4 to TRBJ1-5; TCRdb calls TRBD1, which cannot be checked without DNA. The CDR3 consists of 13 residues. CDR3 in amino acids: CASSRTGTEPQHF.

The chain recombines TRBV29-1 with TRBJ2-7; TCRdb designates TRBD1, a call that cannot be tested without DNA. Germline V gene data show CDR1 as SQVTM and CDR2 as ANQGSEA. The CDR3 length is 12 residues. CDR3 loop: CSGRTGNLEQYF.

This chain joins TRBV6-5 and TRBJ1-5. Looked up from germline, CDR1 is MNHEY and CDR2 is SVGAGI. The CDR3 runs 13 residues. The CDR3 loop is CASSLNERQPQHF.

The chain joins TRBV6-4 to TRBJ2-3; absent DNA, TCRdb's TRBD2 call cannot be checked. Germline CDR1 MRHNA, CDR2 SNTAGT. This CDR3 has 14 residues. CDR3 region: CASSDRGGTDTQYF.